This T cell receptor (beta chain) was identified during a study of patients and donors after allogeneic stem cell transplantation. Each CDR3 protein gets one entry after TCRdb re-called the RT-PCR reads with MiXCR. This table has 150,000 to 250,000 distinct CDR3 sequences, around two fifths appearing once. The origin of this receptor is a human donor who was either an allogeneic HSCT recipient or a stem cell or donor lymphocyte infusion donor (not recorded which). It is not recorded whose cells these are; they may come from a transplant donor. The specimen sequenced was blood, either unsorted or a sorted T cell fraction (not recorded which).

CDR3 region: CASSLVVPGGYTF. In nucleotides, the CDR3 is TGTGCCAGCAGCTTAGTTGTGCCTGGTGGCTACACCTTC. This rearrangement joins TRBV11-2 to TRBJ1-2; D not resolved. V lost 1 base and J 7 bases, leaving 10 bases between the germline ends. The CDR3 has 13 residues. Germline CDR1 SGHAT, CDR2 FQNNGV.